The 3 T cell receptor beta chains reported below all come from one sample, sequenced in a study of tumor and adjacent non-tumor tissue in lung cancer. The library came from three nested PCR rounds adapted from ARM-PCR protocols. TCRdb reanalysed the multiplex PCR reads using MiXCR and keeps one entry per CDR3 protein. The data contain more than 75,000 distinct CDR3 sequences, 75% to 90% of them singletons. This sample's RNA came from whole unsorted tissue. Sequenced sample: lung tumor tissue. The receptors were sampled from a woman between 50 and 59 years old with non-small cell lung cancer.

This clonotype was seen a few times. At one end, the junction sequence differs from germline, possibly due to a read error. The chain uses TRBV28 and TRBJ1-1; D is unresolved. This CDR3 spans 14 amino acids. Germline CDR1 MDHEN, CDR2 SYDVKM. The CDR3 nucleotides read TGCACCAGCAGCCCACCGACAAAGAACACTGAAGCTTTCTTT. Encoded protein: CTSSPPTKNTEAFF.

In its sample, this clonotype was seen many times. The chain couples TRBV7-8 to TRBJ1-2, with unresolved D. Trimming removed 5 bases from V and 3 bases from J, with 13 bases in between. Germline loops: CDR1 SGHVS, CDR2 FQNEAQ. The CDR3 length is 14 residues. CDR3 sequence: CASSLSWSDYGYTF. The DNA for the CDR3 is TGTGCCAGCAGCCTTTCATGGTCCGACTATGGCTACACCTTC.

This clonotype has a single count. This clone may be a read error of a much larger clone one base away. The rearrangement joins TRBV28 to TRBJ2-7, with a possible D match to TRBD2 (8 bases). The CDR3 is 13 amino acids. Trimming took off 8 bases at V and 6 bases at J, with 17 bases between the two ends. Per the germline V gene, CDR1 is MDHEN and CDR2 is SYDVKM. CDR3 amino acids: CASAGGRGTEQYF. DNA of the CDR3: TGTGCCAGCGCGGGGGGCAGGGGGACCGAGCAGTACTTC.